These 15 T cell receptor beta chains were sequenced from one sample in a study of blood T cell repertoires in COVID-19. Data came from immunoSEQ multiplex PCR; TCRdb stores just in-frame clones and leaves some out. Of roughly 200,000 clones detected, 70% to 80% appear once; the ten largest clones hold roughly 13%. The sample taken for sequencing was peripheral blood. Receptors were obtained from a man aged 45-65 years who had recovered from COVID-19.

The V and J genes are TRBV19 and TRBJ2-1; 7 bases are a match to TRBD2. V was pared by 11 bases and J by 7 bases, with 14 bases of the junction left unmatched. The CDR3 covers 14 residues. Germline V CDR1 and CDR2: LNHDA, SQIVND (reference sequence). The CDR3, as DNA: TGTGCCTCACGTGGGCTAGCGGAGGATAATGAGCAGTTCTTC. Amino acids: CASRGLAEDNEQFF.

The V and J genes are TRBV6-6 and TRBJ2-7; tentative D call: TRBD2 (5 bases). V dropped 5 bases and J dropped 6 bases, with 26 bases sitting between them. Germline V lookup: CDR1 MNHNY, CDR2 SVGAGI (reference sequence). The CDR3 contains 17 residues. CDR3 sequence: CASSLTTQDSHPSEQYF. Here the CDR3 DNA reads TGTGCCAGCAGTCTAACAACTCAGGACTCTCATCCCTCCGAGCAGTACTTC.

This sequence joins TRBV6-5 and TRBJ2-7; TRBD1 is a possible D gene (7 bases). The CDR3 covers 13 residues. Germline assignment: CDR1 MNHEY and CDR2 SVGAGI. V lost 6 bases to trimming and J lost 3 bases, with 12 bases between them. The chain's CDR3 is CASRGGQIYEQYF. The CDR3 DNA reads TGTGCCAGCAGGGGGGGACAGATCTACGAGCAGTACTTC.

V is TRBV15 and J is TRBJ1-1, with D maybe TRBD1 (6 bases). Germline values: CDR1 LNHNV, CDR2 YYDKDF (reference sequence). V lost 0 bases and J 7 bases, leaving 18 bases between the germline ends. This CDR3 spans 16 amino acids. The CDR3 reads CATSRDGRETGIEAFF. CDR3 in DNA: TGTGCCACCAGCAGAGATGGTAGGGAGACAGGCATTGAAGCTTTCTTT. Full variable domain (rest looked up from reference TRBV15 and TRBJ1-1): DAMVIQNPRYQVTQFGKPVTLSCSQTLNHNVMYWYQQKSSQAPKLLFHYYDKDFNNEADTPDNFQSRRPNTSFCFLDIRSPGLGDTAMYLCATSRDGRETGIEAFFGQGTRLTVV.

CDR3 loop: CASSFDRPTDTQYF. CDR3 coding DNA: TGCGCCAGCAGCTTTGACAGACCCACAGATACGCAGTATTTT. This chain connects TRBV5-1 to TRBJ2-3, with D perhaps TRBD1 (5 bases). In germline, CDR1 is SGHRS, CDR2 YFSETQ. V was clipped by 2 bases and J by 2 bases, with 9 bases between them. The CDR3 sequence is 14 residues long.

V and J are TRBV4-2 and TRBJ2-7; possibly TRBD2 for D (5 bases). This CDR3 has 14 amino acids. Between the trimmed V and J ends, which lost 3 bases and 7 bases, there was a span of 16 bases. Germline-derived CDR1 and CDR2 are LGHNA and YNFKEQ. This CDR3 is CASSQDIGSGEQYF. DNA for the CDR3: TGTGCCAGCAGCCAGGATATAGGGTCGGGAGAGCAGTACTTC.

CDR3 protein: CASGTGIRSYNSPLHF. As DNA, the CDR3 is TGCGCCAGCGGGACAGGGATAAGATCCTATAATTCACCCCTCCACTTT. The J gene is TRBJ1-6, the V gene TRBV10-2; TRBD1 matches 9 bases. Per the germline V gene, CDR1 is WSHSY and CDR2 is SAAADI. Trimming took 8 bases from V and 1 from J; bases not matched to a gene: 6. The CDR3 contains 16 residues.

The chain recombines TRBV28 with TRBJ2-1; TRBD1 aligns across 9 bases. Germline CDR1 MDHEN, CDR2 SYDVKM. V lost 1 base and J lost 2; bases outside the gene matches: 9. The CDR3 has 18 amino acids. CDR3 sequence (DNA): TGTGCCAGCAGTTTATTTAATTGGAGGACAGGGGCCTACAATGAGCAGTTCTTC. Protein: CASSLFNWRTGAYNEQFF.

V gene TRBV5-8 combines with J gene TRBJ1-1; TRBD1 might be the D (5 bases). The V end lost 3 bases, the J end lost 2 bases, and 11 bases lay between the germline ends. The length of the CDR3 is 14 residues. Germline V lookup: CDR1 SGHTS, CDR2 YDEGEE. This chain's CDR3 is CASSSGLGNTEAFF. Here the CDR3 DNA reads TGTGCCAGCAGCTCGGGACTGGGAAACACTGAAGCTTTCTTT.

For the CDR3, the DNA is TGTGCCAGCAGCCCGGGACTAGCGGGCGGAACCTACGAGCAGTACTTC. Amino acid sequence: CASSPGLAGGTYEQYF. This rearrangement joins TRBV7-2 to TRBJ2-7; TRBD2 aligns across 12 bases. The V and J ends lost 5 bases and 2 bases, in that order; junction bases with no gene match: 7. Per the germline V gene, CDR1 is SGHTA and CDR2 is FQGNSA. The CDR3 consists of 16 residues.

The V gene is TRBV19, the J gene TRBJ2-6; D uncertain. V dropped 3 bases and J dropped 0 bases, with 6 bases sitting between them. The CDR3 consists of 15 residues. From germline, CDR1 is LNHDA and CDR2 SQIVND (reference sequence). Here the CDR3 DNA reads TGTGCCAGTAGTATTCTGAGCTCTGGGGCCAACGTCCTGACTTTC. Translation gives CASSILSSGANVLTF.

The genes are TRBV7-9 and TRBJ2-1, with 10 bases lining up with TRBD2. V shed 5 bases and J 2 bases; nucleotides not matched to a gene: 15. CDR1 and CDR2 (germline): SEHNR, FQNEAQ (reference sequence). CDR3 length: 19 residues. In nucleotides, the CDR3 is TGTGCCAGCAGCATTCCCGGGACTAGCGAAAGATTGACCTACAATGAGCAGTTCTTC. Translation gives CASSIPGTSERLTYNEQFF.

The chain has TRBV11-1 and TRBJ1-2, with no clear D. The CDR3 totals 13 residues. V was cut by 7 bases and J by 8 bases, with 17 bases left in between. The germline V gene encodes CDR1 SGHAT and CDR2 FQDESV (reference sequence). The CDR3 loop is CASTPGSGGGYTF. CDR3 nucleotides: TGTGCCAGCACCCCCGGGTCGGGTGGCGGCTACACCTTC.

The chain links TRBV11-2 to TRBJ1-3; 9 bases match TRBD1. From germline, CDR1 is SGHAT and CDR2 FQNNGV. The CDR3 sequence is 15 residues long. The ends lost 4 bases at V and 3 bases at J; junction bases unmatched: 4. CDR3 DNA sequence: TGTGCCAGCAGCTCCGGGACAGGGAATGGAAACACCATATATTTT. Its protein product is CASSSGTGNGNTIYF.

V gene TRBV11-3 combines with J gene TRBJ2-7, with 7 bases aligning to TRBD2. V was clipped by 2 bases and J by 7 bases; unmatched bases: 5. This CDR3 contains 13 residues. Germline V gene sequence: CDR1 SGHNT, CDR2 YENEEA. CDR3 loop: CASSLMQGGEQYF. CDR3 nucleotides: TGTGCCAGCAGCTTAATGCAGGGAGGGGAGCAGTACTTC.